This TCR beta chain was sequenced during a study of shared clonotypes between healthy human individuals. Study-level information: Each donor's CD8 memory used one plate, CD8 naive two, each CD4 subset three.

CDR3 size: 16 residues. Germline V gene lookup returns CDR1 SGHRS and CDR2 YFSETQ. V was clipped by 3 bases and J by 4 bases; unmatched bases: 8. Every subset's genomic DNA went evenly onto several immunoSEQ plates. Assay: immunoSEQ multiplex PCR; the TCRdb copy retains only in-frame clones and omits some. The table includes roughly 2.5 million clones, approximately 92% detected once. Notes on the study in general: Incomplete sequencing of sorted subsets was indicated by rarefaction despite large depth.

Naive CD45RA+ and memory CD45RA-negative subsets were split from CD4+ cells. Regarding this clone: Antigen unknown.

Material for sequencing was naive CD4+ T cells sorted from blood. The sample's subset: CD45RA+ positively selected. The chain employs TRBV5-1 and TRBJ1-3; 9 bases align to TRBD1. This receptor was identified in a man between 18 and 35 years old in good health. DNA of the CDR3: TGCGCCAGCAGCTCCGAACAGGGGGCTAGGGGAAACACCATATATTTT. This sequence encodes CASSSEQGARGNTIYF.